Each of the 7 T cell receptor beta chains below was sequenced from the same sample in a study of T cells in Graves' hyperthyroidism and ophthalmopathy. TCR beta CDR3 sequences were amplified from RNA transcripts. First-round RT-PCR of the TCR CDR3 relied on the HTBI primer set. MiXCR was run by TCRdb on the multiplex PCR reads, yielding one entry per CDR3 protein. The sample lists some 350,000 distinct CDR3 sequences; about 19% were seen once. The material sequenced was blood. The origin of the receptors is a woman younger than 30 with Graves' hyperthyroidism.

This clonotype was seen many times. The chain links TRBV12-3 or TRBV12-4 to TRBJ2-2; D is uncertain. The CDR3 has 15 amino acids. V lost 5 bases and J 0 bases, leaving 10 bases between the germline ends. The DNA of the CDR3 is TGTGCCAGCAGTCGGGTGGGGTCGAACACCGGGGAGCTGTTTTTT. Translation gives CASSRVGSNTGELFF.

This clonotype appeared many times. This chain links TRBV20-1 with TRBJ1-2, with D hard to call. Trimming removed 0 bases from V and 4 bases from J, with 12 bases in between. Germline CDR1 DFQATT, CDR2 SNEGSKA (reference sequence). The CDR3 runs 14 residues. DNA of the CDR3: TGCAGTGCTAGAGATGAACGGGATTTCTATGGCTACACCTTC. This sequence encodes CSARDERDFYGYTF.

This clonotype has at least ten counts. The chain joins TRBV20-1 to TRBJ1-1; D not certain. The V end lost 3 bases, the J end lost 3 bases, and 17 bases lay between the germline ends. The germline CDR1 and CDR2 sequences are DFQATT and SNEGSKA (reference sequence). CDR3 length equals 15 residues. CDR3 sequence: CSASISARLDTEAFF. The CDR3 coding sequence is TGCAGTGCTAGTATTTCGGCCAGGCTCGACACTGAAGCTTTCTTT.

Many counts were recorded for this clonotype. The J gene is TRBJ2-7, the V gene TRBV5-6; TRBD2 is a possible D gene (6 bases). V lost 4 bases and J lost 1, with 15 bases in between. The CDR3 totals 15 residues. Per the germline V gene, CDR1 is SGHDT and CDR2 is YYEEEE. For the CDR3, the DNA is TGTGCCAGCAGCCAAAACGCAGGGAGGTCCTACGAGCAGTACTTC. This gives the protein CASSQNAGRSYEQYF.

In its sample, this clonotype was seen many times. One end of the junction varies from germline; a read error may be responsible. J is TRBJ2-5 and V is TRBV7-3; D may correspond to TRBD1 or TRBD2 (5 bases each). Germline V gene data show CDR1 as SGHTA and CDR2 as FQGTGA. The CDR3 runs 14 residues. CDR3 residues: CASSPGTAKEPQYF. CDR3 nucleotide sequence: TGTGCCAGCAGTCCGGGGACGGCGAAAGAGCCCCAGTACTTC.

This clonotype has a count of ten or more. V and J are TRBV28 and TRBJ1-2, with TRBD1 matching 7 bases. This CDR3 spans 17 amino acids. The trim removed 4 bases at V and 4 bases at J, leaving 15 bases unmatched. Germline loops: CDR1 MDHEN, CDR2 SYDVKM. CDR3 nucleotide sequence: TGTGCCAGCAGTTCCCCGACAGGGCCCCCGTCATTCTATGGCTACACCTTC. Translating gives CASSSPTGPPSFYGYTF.

In this sample, this clonotype turned up many times. V is TRBV12-3 or TRBV12-4 and J is TRBJ2-5; weak D call: TRBD2 (5 bases). The V gene lost 5 bases and the J gene lost 1 base, with 8 bases spanning the gap. CDR3 length equals 13 residues. For the CDR3, the DNA is TGTGCCAGCAGTCGGGAAGTCCAAGAGACCCAGTACTTC. Its translation: CASSREVQETQYF.